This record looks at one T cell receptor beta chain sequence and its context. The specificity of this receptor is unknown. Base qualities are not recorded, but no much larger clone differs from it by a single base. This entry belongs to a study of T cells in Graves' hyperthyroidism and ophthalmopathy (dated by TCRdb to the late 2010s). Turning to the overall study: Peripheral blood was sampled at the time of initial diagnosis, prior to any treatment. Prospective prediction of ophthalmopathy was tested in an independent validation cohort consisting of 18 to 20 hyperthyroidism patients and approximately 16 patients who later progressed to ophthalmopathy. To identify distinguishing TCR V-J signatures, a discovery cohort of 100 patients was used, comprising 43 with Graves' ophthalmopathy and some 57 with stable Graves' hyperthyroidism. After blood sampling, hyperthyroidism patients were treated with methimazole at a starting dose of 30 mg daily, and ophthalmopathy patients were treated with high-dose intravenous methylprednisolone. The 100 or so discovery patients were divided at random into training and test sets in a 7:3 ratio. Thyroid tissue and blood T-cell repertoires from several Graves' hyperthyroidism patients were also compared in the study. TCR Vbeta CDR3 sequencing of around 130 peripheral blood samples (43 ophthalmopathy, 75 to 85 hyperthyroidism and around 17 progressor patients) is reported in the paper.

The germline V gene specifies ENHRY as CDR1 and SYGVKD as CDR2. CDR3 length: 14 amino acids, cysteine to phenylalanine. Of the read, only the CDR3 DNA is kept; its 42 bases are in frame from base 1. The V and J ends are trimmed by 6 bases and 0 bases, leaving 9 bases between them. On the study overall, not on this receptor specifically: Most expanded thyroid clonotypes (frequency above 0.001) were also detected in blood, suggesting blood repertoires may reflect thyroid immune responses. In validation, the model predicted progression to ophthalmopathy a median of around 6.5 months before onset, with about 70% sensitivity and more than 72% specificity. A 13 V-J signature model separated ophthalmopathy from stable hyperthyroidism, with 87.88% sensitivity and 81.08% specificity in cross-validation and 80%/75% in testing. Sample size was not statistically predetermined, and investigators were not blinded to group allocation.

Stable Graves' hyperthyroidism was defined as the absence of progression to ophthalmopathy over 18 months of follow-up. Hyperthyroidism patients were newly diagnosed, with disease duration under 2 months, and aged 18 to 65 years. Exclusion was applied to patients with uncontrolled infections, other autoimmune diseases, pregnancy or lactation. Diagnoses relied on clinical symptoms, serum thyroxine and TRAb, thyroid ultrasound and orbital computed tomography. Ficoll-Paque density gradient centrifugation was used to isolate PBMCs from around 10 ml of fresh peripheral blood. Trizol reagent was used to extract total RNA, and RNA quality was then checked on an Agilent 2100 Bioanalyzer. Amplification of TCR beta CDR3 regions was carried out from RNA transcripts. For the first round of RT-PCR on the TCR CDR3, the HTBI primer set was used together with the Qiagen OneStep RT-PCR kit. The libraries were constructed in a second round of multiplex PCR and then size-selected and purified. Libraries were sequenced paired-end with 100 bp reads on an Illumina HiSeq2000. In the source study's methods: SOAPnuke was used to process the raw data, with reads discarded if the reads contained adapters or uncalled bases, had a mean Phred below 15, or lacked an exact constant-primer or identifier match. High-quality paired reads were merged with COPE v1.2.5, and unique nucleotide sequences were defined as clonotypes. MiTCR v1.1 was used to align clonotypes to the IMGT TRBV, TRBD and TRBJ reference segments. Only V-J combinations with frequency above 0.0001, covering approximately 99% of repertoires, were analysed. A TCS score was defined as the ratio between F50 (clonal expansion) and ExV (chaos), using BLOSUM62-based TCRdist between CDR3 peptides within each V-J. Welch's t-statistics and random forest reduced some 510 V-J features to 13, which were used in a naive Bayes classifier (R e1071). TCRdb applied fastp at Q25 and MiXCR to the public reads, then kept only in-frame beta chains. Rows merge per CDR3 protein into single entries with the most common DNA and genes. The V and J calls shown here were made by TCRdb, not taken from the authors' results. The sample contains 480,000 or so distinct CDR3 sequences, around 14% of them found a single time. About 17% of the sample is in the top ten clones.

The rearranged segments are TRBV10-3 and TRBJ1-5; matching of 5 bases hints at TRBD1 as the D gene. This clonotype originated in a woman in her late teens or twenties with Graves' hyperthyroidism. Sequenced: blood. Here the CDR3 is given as CAIRGDVSNQPQHF. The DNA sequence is TGTGCCATCAGAGGGGACGTTAGCAATCAGCCCCAGCATTTT.